The source of this T cell receptor beta chain is a study of T cell responses to AZD1222 COVID-19 vaccine. Overall study findings and caveats: The CD4 TCRs associated with vaccination extended across spike and predominated at 160-218 and 743-854. Rises in breadth and depth of Spike-specific TCRs came after two AZD1222 doses. Baseline seropositives among AZD1222 recipients totaled only six.

Trimming took 1 base from V and 6 from J, leaving 6 bases between them. The length of the CDR3 is 12 residues. Germline V gene data show CDR1 as LGHNA and CDR2 as YNFKEQ. About this clone itself: Its antigen is undetermined.

TCRdb keeps only in-frame clones here, not all; method: immunoSEQ multiplex PCR. The sample shows about 150,000 clones, about 90% of them seen only once. V gene TRBV4-2 combines with J gene TRBJ1-1, with D unresolved. The TCR was taken from an adult who received the AZD1222 COVID-19 vaccine. The source material was peripheral blood, sampled 28 days after the second AZD1222 dose. The CDR3 nucleotides read TGTGCCAGCAGCCAAGCAAGGGCTGAAGCTTTCTTT. As protein: CASSQARAEAFF.